One T cell receptor beta chain is described in this entry. The target antigen is unknown. Primers used in a second PCR of roughly 6 to 12 cycles were a sample-barcoded 5' primer and a J-beta primer mix. TCRdb re-called the 5' RACE reads with MiXCR, one entry per CDR3 protein. The table includes some 1.1 million distinct CDR3 sequences, about two fifths detected once. Trimming removed 1 base from V and 2 bases from J; junction bases left unmatched: 1. This CDR3 has 14 residues. CDR1 is MGHRA and CDR2 is YSYEKL in the germline V gene. This record comes from a study of blood T cells in healthy people across ages. Study observations and caveats: Naive CD4+ cell counts and diversity both ran higher in long-lived than in aged donors.

This clonotype originated in a man younger than 30 in good health. Sequenced sample: blood. The chain links TRBV4-1 to TRBJ2-5; 7 bases line up with TRBD1. The CDR3 here is CASSQGDRQETQYF. In nucleotides, the CDR3 is TGCGCCAGCAGCCAAGGGGACAGACAAGAGACCCAGTACTTC.